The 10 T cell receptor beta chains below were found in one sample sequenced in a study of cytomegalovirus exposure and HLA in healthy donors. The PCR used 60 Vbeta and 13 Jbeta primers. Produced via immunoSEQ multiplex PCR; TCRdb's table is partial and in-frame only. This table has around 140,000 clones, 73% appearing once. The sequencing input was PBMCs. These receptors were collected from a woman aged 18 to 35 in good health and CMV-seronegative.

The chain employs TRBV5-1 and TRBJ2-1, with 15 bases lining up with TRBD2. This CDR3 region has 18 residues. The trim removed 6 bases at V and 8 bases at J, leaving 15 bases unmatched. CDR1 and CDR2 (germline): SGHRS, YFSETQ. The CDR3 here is CASTPWGTSGRKGDEQFF. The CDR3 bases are TGCGCCAGCACCCCATGGGGGACTAGCGGGAGGAAGGGGGATGAGCAGTTCTTC. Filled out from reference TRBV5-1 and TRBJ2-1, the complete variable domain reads KAGVTQTPRYLIKTRGQQVTLSCSPISGHRSVSWYQQTPGQGLQFLFEYFSETQRNKGNFPGRFSGRQFSNSRSEMNVSTLELGDSALYLCASTPWGTSGRKGDEQFFGPGTRLTVL.

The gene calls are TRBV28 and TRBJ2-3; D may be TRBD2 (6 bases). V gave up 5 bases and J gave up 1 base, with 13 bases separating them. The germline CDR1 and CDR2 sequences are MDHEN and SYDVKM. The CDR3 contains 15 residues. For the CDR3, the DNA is TGTGCCAGCAGTGGAGGGTTTTACGGCACAGATACGCAGTATTTT. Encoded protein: CASSGGFYGTDTQYF.

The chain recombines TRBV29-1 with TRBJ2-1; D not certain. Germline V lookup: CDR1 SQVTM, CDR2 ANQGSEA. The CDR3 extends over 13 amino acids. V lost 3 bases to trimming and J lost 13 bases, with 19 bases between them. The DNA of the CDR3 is TGCAGCGTTGACTCCAAGGCGGCCGAAATTCAGTTCTTC. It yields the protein CSVDSKAAEIQFF.

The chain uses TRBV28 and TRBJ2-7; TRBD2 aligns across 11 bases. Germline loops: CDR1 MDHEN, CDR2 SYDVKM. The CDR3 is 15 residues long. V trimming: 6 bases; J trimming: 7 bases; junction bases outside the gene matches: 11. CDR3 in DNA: TGTGCCAGCAGCCCAGGGGCTAGCGGGGGGAGGGAGCAGTACTTC. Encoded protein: CASSPGASGGREQYF.

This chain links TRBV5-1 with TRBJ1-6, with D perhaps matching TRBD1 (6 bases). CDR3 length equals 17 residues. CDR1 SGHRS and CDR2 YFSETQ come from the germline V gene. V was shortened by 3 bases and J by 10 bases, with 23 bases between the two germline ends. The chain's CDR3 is CASSSTAMGQAGSPLHF. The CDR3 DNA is TGCGCCAGCAGCTCAACCGCCATGGGACAAGCGGGGTCACCCCTCCACTTT. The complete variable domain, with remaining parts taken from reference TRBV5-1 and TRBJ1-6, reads KAGVTQTPRYLIKTRGQQVTLSCSPISGHRSVSWYQQTPGQGLQFLFEYFSETQRNKGNFPGRFSGRQFSNSRSEMNVSTLELGDSALYLCASSSTAMGQAGSPLHFGNGTRLTVT.

The CDR3 here is CAKEVGNTIYF. Written as DNA, the CDR3 is TGTGCCAAAGAGGTGGGAAACACCATATATTTT. This chain uses TRBV7-3 with TRBJ1-3; D is uncertain. The CDR3 sequence is 11 residues long. CDR1 SGHTA and CDR2 FQGTGA come from the germline V gene. The V gene lost 10 bases and the J gene lost 4 bases, with 8 bases spanning the gap.

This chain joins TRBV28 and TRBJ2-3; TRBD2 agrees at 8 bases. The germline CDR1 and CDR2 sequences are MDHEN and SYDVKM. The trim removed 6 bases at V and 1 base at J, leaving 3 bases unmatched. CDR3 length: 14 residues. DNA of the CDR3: TGTGCCAGCAGGAGCGGGGGTCGCACAGATACGCAGTATTTT. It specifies CASRSGGRTDTQYF.

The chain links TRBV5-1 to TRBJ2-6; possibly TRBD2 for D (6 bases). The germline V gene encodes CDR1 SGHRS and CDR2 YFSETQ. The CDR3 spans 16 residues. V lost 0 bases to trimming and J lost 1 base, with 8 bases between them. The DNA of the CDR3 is TGCGCCAGCAGCTTGGCCGCGGGGTCTGGGGCCAACGTCCTGACTTTC. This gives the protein CASSLAAGSGANVLTF.

CDR3 DNA sequence: TGTGCCAGCAGTGAGCAGCGGGGAGATACGCAGTATTTT. It codes for CASSEQRGDTQYF. The chain couples TRBV6-1 to TRBJ2-3, with 7 bases that match TRBD2. CDR3 length: 13 amino acids. V dropped 3 bases and J dropped 5; count of bases not matched to a gene: 2. The germline gives CDR1 MNHNS, CDR2 SASEGT.

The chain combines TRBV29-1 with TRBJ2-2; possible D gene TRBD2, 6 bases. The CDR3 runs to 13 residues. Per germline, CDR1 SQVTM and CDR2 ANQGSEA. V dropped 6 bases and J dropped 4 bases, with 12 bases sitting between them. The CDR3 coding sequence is TGCAGCGTCTCGGGACTTTTCACCGGGGAGCTGTTTTTT. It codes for CSVSGLFTGELFF.